This is a list of T cell receptor beta chains from one sample in a study of T cell repertoires in cytomegalovirus infection. TCRdb redid the calling of the reads with MiXCR, one entry per CDR3 protein. The top ten hold 15% to 20% of the sample, which has some 230,000 distinct CDR3 sequences, over 20% seen once. Sequenced material: CD8+ T cells from PBMCs. The receptors originated from a human donor in good health (CMV status not recorded). Some clones in this sample may be carry-over from other donors' samples. The CDR3 runs from the conserved cysteine through the conserved F or W. A D gene is named only where the DNA matches it firmly. Expanded clones are given a class, and other clones once, few, many or no size at all.

j_call v_call clone_size d_call cdr3_nt cdr3_aa
TRBJ1-4 TRBV2 . . TGTGCCAGCAGTGAAAAGCTCTCGATTGAAAAACTGTTTTTT CASSEKLSIEKLFF
TRBJ1-1 TRBV7-2 many . TGTGCCAGCAGCCGATCCAGGAACTCGAACACTGAAGCTTTCTTT CASSRSRNSNTEAFF
TRBJ2-1 TRBV7-6 many . TGTGCCAGCAGCACAGGGAGCTGGGGGAATGAGCAGTTCTTC CASSTGSWGNEQFF
TRBJ2-1 TRBV27 . TRBD1 TGTGCCAGCAGTTCCTCCCCGGCAGGGGGCTCCTACAATGAGCAGCTCTTC CASSSSPAGGSYNEQLF
TRBJ1-2 TRBV7-2 few . TGTGCCAGCAGCTTAGGCACCGGGACTCTAGGGGGCTACACCTTC CASSLGTGTLGGYTF
TRBJ2-5 TRBV20-1 few . TGCAGTGCTAGAGGAGGGAACCAAGAGACCCAGTACTTC CSARGGNQETQYF
TRBJ2-7 TRBV20-1 . TRBD2 TGCAGTGCAATACTAGCGGGGGGTGTCACCTACGAGCAGTACTTC CSAILAGGVTYEQYF
TRBJ2-3 TRBV12-3/TRBV12-4 . TRBD2 TGTGCCAGCAGTTTCGGGGGACTAGTGACAGATACGCAGTATTTT CASSFGGLVTDTQYF
TRBJ2-1 TRBV4-1 many . TGCGCCAGCAGCCAAGGTGACGGGGGCTTCTACAATGAGCAGTTCTTC CASSQGDGGFYNEQFF
TRBJ2-3 TRBV7-2 many . TGTGCCGTCAGCTCCGGCGGGCTCACAGATACGCAGTATTTT CAVSSGGLTDTQYF
TRBJ2-5 TRBV20-1 many TRBD2 TGCAGTGCTACCTCCTCCTTGGCGACTAGCGGCGAGACCCAGTACTTC CSATSSLATSGETQYF
TRBJ1-4 TRBV7-8 . . TGTACCAGTAGCTTATACAATGAAAAACTGTTTTTT CTSSLYNEKLFF
TRBJ1-1 TRBV27 . . TGTGCCACACAATTGGGGGTGAGCACTGAAGCTTTCTTT CATQLGVSTEAFF
TRBJ2-7 TRBV2 . . TGTGCCAGCAGTGACGGCTCGGTGAGCGACGAGCAGTACTTC CASSDGSVSDEQYF
TRBJ1-6 TRBV7-2 many . TGTGCCAGCAGCTTTCCCCCTTTAGGCTCACCCCTCCACTTT CASSFPPLGSPLHF
TRBJ2-5 TRBV5-6 many TRBD2 TGTGCCAGCAGCGCTGGGACTAGCGGGGGCCAAGAGACCCAGTACTTC CASSAGTSGGQETQYF
TRBJ2-5 TRBV7-9 few . TGTGCCAGCAGCTCGCCCCAAGAGACCCAGTACTTC CASSSPQETQYF
TRBJ1-1 TRBV3-1 . TRBD1 TGTGCCAGCAGCCAAGATCTGCAGTTTCGGGACAGCATGAACACTGAAGCTTTCTTT CASSQDLQFRDSMNTEAFF
TRBJ1-1 TRBV7-9 . TRBD1 TGTGCCAGCAGCCCGCCTGACAGGGGGGGTGAAGCTTTCTTT CASSPPDRGGEAFF
TRBJ1-2 TRBV12-3/TRBV12-4 many . TGTGCCAGCAGTACAGGGATCAACTATGGCTACACCTTC CASSTGINYGYTF
TRBJ2-7 TRBV7-6 . TRBD2 TGTGCCAGCAGCTTCCTTGCGGGGAGGGTGTACGAGCAGTACTTC CASSFLAGRVYEQYF
TRBJ2-7 TRBV6-2/TRBV6-3 few . TGTGCCAGCAGTTATTCTCTAGCGTCTCCCTACGAGCAGTACTTC CASSYSLASPYEQYF
TRBJ1-1 TRBV12-3/TRBV12-4 many TRBD1 TGTGCCAGCAGTTTTGGGACAGGGTTTACTGAAGCTTTCTTT CASSFGTGFTEAFF
TRBJ2-1 TRBV6-1 many . TGTGCCAGCAGAGGCATCTTATACAATGAGCAGTTCTTC CASRGILYNEQFF
TRBJ2-7 TRBV7-9 . . TGTGCCAGCAGCTCGGGCGACAGGATTGATTACTTC CASSSGDRIDYF
TRBJ2-7 TRBV7-4 . TRBD1 TGTGCCAGCAGCCGGGGACAGGGGGCTTGGGACGAGCAGTACTTC CASSRGQGAWDEQYF
TRBJ1-1 TRBV6-5 few . TGTGCCAGCAGTCCCTATGTAGACACTGAAGCTTTCTTT CASSPYVDTEAFF
TRBJ1-2 TRBV7-2 many . TGTGCCAGCAGCCCCTCGGACGGTTACTATGGCTACACCTTC CASSPSDGYYGYTF
TRBJ2-5 TRBV28 . . TGTACCAGCAGTTCCAACCTACACCAAGAGACCCAGTACTTC CTSSSNLHQETQYF
TRBJ2-3 TRBV7-9 few . TGTGCCAGCAGCTTTCTAGGGGGGGACACAGATACGCAGTATTTT CASSFLGGDTDTQYF
TRBJ1-2 TRBV28 . . TGTGCCAGCAGTTTTGTCAGGGCCTTACAAACTGGGTATGGCTACACCTTC CASSFVRALQTGYGYTF
TRBJ2-7 TRBV28 few . TGTGCCAGCAGTTTCGTGAGTTGGAGTAGTGGTTCAAGTGGTTCCTACGAGCAGTACTTC CASSFVSWSSGSSGSYEQYF
TRBJ1-5 TRBV5-1 . TRBD1 TGCGCCAGCAGCAGGACAGGGGACCTAAATCAGCCCCAGCATTTT CASSRTGDLNQPQHF
TRBJ2-7 TRBV27 few TRBD1 TGTGCCAGCAGTTCCCCCAGGATAGGGGGCATCTACGAGCAGTACTTC CASSSPRIGGIYEQYF
TRBJ1-5 TRBV7-8 few . TGTGCCAGCAGCTTAGACCTAGACGGATATAGCAATCAGCCCCAGCATTTT CASSLDLDGYSNQPQHF
TRBJ2-1 TRBV11-2 few . TGTGCCAGCCGCCCCTATGGGCCATACAATGAGCAGTTCTTC CASRPYGPYNEQFF
TRBJ2-1 TRBV14 few . TGTGCCAGCAGCCCACTTTCCGGGGCGCAACTTGTGCAGTTCTTC CASSPLSGAQLVQFF
TRBJ2-1 TRBV11-1 . TRBD2 TGTGCCAGCAGCCCAGCAGGCGGGAGTGAGCAGTTCTTC CASSPAGGSEQFF
TRBJ2-1 TRBV11-3 . TRBD2 TGTGCCAGCAGCTTAGAGTCATCGCGGGGGGGCTCCTACAATGAGCAGTTCTTC CASSLESSRGGSYNEQFF
TRBJ1-1 TRBV7-3 few TRBD1 TGTGCCAGCAGCCCCCTGGGGACAGGGAACACTGAAGCTTTCTTT CASSPLGTGNTEAFF
TRBJ1-4 TRBV2 . . TGTGCCAGCAGTGAAATTTCTCTTATGGCAGTCCTTAATGAAAAACTGTTTTTT CASSEISLMAVLNEKLFF
TRBJ2-4 TRBV3-1 . . TGTGCCAGCAGCCAAGATCCCCGACTGCTAGCCAAAAACATTCAGTACTTC CASSQDPRLLAKNIQYF
TRBJ2-7 TRBV7-6 few . TGTGCCAGCAGCTTGGACACGTACGAGCAGTACTTC CASSLDTYEQYF
TRBJ2-3 TRBV7-2 many . TGTGCCAGCAGCCCCTGGGTCACAGATACGCAGTATTTT CASSPWVTDTQYF
TRBJ1-2 TRBV3-1 many TRBD1 TGTGCCAGCAGCCCAAGGACAGGGGGCGGCTACACCTTC CASSPRTGGGYTF
TRBJ2-1 TRBV10-3 few TRBD1 TGTGCCATCAGTGATTGGGGACAGGGGTTAAATGAGCAGTTCTTC CAISDWGQGLNEQFF
TRBJ2-7 TRBV6-1 . . TGTGCCAGCAGTGAGTACGGACCTGGCTCCTACGAGCAGTACTTC CASSEYGPGSYEQYF
TRBJ2-2 TRBV5-3 few TRBD1 TGTGCCAGCACCGAGACAGGGGATGGCACCGGGGAGCTGTTTTTT CASTETGDGTGELFF
TRBJ1-4 TRBV11-2 many . TGTGCCAGCAGCGCAAGTCGGGGGCGTCGTGAAAAACTGTTTTTT CASSASRGRREKLFF
TRBJ2-3 TRBV24-1 . . TGTGCCACCAGTGTATCTTACACAGATACGCAGTATTTT CATSVSYTDTQYF
TRBJ2-7 TRBV7-2 many TRBD1 TGTGCCAGCAGCGGCGGGACAGGGTCTTACTACGAGCAGTACTTC CASSGGTGSYYEQYF
TRBJ2-5 TRBV7-6 . . TGTGCCAGCAGCTTAGCCGGGGACTTCGAAGAGATCCAGTACTTC CASSLAGDFEEIQYF